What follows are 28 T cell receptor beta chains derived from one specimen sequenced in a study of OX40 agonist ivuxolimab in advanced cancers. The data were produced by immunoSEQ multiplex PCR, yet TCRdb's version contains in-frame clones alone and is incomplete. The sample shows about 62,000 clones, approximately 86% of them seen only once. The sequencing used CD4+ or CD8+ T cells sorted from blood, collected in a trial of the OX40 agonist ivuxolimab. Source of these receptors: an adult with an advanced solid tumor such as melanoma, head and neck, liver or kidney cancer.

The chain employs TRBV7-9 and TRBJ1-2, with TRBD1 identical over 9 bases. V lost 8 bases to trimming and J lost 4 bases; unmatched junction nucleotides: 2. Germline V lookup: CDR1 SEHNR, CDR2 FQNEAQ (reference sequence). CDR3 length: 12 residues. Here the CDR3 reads CASQGQGYGYTF. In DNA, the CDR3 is TGTGCCAGCCAGGGACAGGGCTATGGCTACACCTTC.

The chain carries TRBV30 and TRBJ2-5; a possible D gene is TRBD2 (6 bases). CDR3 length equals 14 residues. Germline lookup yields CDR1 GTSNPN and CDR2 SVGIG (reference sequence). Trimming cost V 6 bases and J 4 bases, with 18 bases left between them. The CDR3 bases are TGTGCCTGTCCCAGGGAGGCAGATGGAGAGACCCAGTACTTC. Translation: CACPREADGETQYF.

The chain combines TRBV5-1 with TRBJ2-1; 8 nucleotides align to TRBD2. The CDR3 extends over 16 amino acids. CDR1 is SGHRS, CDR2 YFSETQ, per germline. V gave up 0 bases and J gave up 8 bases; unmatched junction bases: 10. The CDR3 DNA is TGCGCCAGCAGCTTGGGGCTAGCGGGTATTCAGGATGAGCAGTTCTTC. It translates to CASSLGLAGIQDEQFF.

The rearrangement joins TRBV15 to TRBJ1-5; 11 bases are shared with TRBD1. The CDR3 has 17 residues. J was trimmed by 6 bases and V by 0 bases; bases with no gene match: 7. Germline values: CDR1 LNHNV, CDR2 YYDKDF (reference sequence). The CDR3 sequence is CATSRDPRTGGGQPQHF. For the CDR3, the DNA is TGTGCCACCAGCAGAGATCCCCGGACAGGGGGCGGTCAGCCCCAGCATTTT.

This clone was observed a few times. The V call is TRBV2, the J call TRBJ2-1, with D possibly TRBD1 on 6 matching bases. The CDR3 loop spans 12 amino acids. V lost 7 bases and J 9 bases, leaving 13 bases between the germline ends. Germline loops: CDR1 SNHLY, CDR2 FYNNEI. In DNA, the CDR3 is TGTGCCAGCAAATACAGGGTGGGTGAGCAGTTCTTC. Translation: CASKYRVGEQFF.

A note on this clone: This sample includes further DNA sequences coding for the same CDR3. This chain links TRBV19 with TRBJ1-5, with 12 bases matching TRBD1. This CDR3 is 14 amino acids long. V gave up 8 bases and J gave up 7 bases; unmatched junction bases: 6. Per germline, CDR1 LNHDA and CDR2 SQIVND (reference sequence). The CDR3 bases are TGTGCCAGTTGGGACAGGGGGCAAGGACAGCCCCAGCATTTT. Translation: CASWDRGQGQPQHF.

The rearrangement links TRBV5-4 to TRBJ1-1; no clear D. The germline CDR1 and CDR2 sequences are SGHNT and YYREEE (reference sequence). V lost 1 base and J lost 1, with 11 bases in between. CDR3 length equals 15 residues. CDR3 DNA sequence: TGTGCCAGCAGCTTGTGGCAGACACCGAACACTGAAGCTTTCTTT. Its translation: CASSLWQTPNTEAFF.

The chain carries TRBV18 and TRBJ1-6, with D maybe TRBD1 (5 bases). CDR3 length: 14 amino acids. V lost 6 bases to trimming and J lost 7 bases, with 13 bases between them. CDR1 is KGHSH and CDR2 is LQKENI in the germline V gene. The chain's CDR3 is CASSKTVENSPLHF. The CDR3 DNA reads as TGTGCCAGCTCGAAGACAGTCGAGAATTCACCCCTCCACTTT. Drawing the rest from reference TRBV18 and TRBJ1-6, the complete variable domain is NAGVMQNPRHLVRRRGQEARLRCSPMKGHSHVYWYRQLPEEGLKFMVYLQKENIIDESGMPKERFSAEFPKEGPSILRIQQVVRGDSAAYFCASSKTVENSPLHFGNGTRLTVT.

CDR3: CASSYEAGGVRGGYTF. In DNA, the CDR3 is TGTGCCAGCAGTTACGAGGCAGGAGGAGTAAGAGGAGGCTACACCTTC. The V gene is TRBV6-5, the J gene TRBJ1-2; D remains ambiguous. Germline CDR1 and CDR2: MNHEY and SVGAGI. The CDR3 has 16 residues. The V end lost 2 bases, the J end lost 8 bases, and 21 bases lay between the germline ends.

The CDR3 DNA follows: TGTGCCAGTAGTATCGACAGAGCTGAAGCTTTCTTT. The encoded protein is CASSIDRAEAFF. V is TRBV19 and J is TRBJ1-1; D is perhaps TRBD1 (5 bases). In germline, CDR1 is LNHDA, CDR2 SQIVND (reference sequence). CDR3 length equals 12 residues. Trimming removed 3 bases from V and 6 bases from J, with 8 bases in between. Supplemented by reference TRBV19 and TRBJ1-1, the full variable domain reads DGGITQSPKYLFRKEGQNVTLSCEQNLNHDAMYWYRQDPGQGLRLIYYSQIVNDFQKGDIAEGYSVSREKKESFPLTVTSAQKNPTAFYLCASSIDRAEAFFGQGTRLTVV.

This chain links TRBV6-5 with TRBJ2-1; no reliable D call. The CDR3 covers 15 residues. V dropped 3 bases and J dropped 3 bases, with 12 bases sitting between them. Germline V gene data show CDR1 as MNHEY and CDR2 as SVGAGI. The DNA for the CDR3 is TGTGCCAGCAGTTATTCTCTTGGGGACTACAATGAGCAGTTCTTC. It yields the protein CASSYSLGDYNEQFF.

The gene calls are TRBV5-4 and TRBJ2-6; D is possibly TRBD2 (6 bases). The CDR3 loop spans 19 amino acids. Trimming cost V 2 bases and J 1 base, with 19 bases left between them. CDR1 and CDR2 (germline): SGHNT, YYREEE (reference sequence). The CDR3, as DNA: TGTGCCAGCAGCTTTTTCGGGGGATCCCCACTTTCTGGGGCCAACGTCCTGACTTTC. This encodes CASSFFGGSPLSGANVLTF.

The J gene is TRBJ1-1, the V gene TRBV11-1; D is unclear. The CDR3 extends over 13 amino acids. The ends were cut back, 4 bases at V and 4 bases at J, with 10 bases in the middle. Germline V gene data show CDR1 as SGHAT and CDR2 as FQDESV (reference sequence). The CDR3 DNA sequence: TGTGCCAGCAGCTCAGGACGGAGCACTGAAGCTTTCTTT. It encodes CASSSGRSTEAFF.

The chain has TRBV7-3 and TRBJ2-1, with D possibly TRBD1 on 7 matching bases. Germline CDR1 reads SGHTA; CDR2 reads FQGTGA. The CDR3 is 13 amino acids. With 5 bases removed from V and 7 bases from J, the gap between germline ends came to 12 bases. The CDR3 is CASSPGGLNEQFF. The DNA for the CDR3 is TGTGCCAGCAGCCCAGGGGGGCTGAATGAGCAGTTCTTC.

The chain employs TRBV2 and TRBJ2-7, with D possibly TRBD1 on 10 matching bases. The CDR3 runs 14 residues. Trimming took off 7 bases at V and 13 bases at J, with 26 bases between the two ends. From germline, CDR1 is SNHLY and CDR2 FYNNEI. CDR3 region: CASTLAGTGDFGYF. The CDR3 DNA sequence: TGTGCCAGCACCCTAGCGGGGACAGGGGATTTTGGATACTTC.

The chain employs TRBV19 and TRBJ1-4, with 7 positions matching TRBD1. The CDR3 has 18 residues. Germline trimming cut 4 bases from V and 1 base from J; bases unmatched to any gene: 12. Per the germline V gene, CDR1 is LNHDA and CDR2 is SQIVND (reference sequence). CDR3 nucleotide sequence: TGTGCCAGTAGTACCGACCAGGGGGGTTGGAAAACTAATGAAAAACTGTTTTTT. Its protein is CASSTDQGGWKTNEKLFF.

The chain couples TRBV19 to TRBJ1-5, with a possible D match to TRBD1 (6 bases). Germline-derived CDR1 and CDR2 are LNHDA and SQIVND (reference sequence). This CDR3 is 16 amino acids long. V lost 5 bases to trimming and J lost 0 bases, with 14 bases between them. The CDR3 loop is CASSADRGVSNQPQHF. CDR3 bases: TGTGCCAGTAGTGCCGATAGGGGGGTTAGCAATCAGCCCCAGCATTTT.

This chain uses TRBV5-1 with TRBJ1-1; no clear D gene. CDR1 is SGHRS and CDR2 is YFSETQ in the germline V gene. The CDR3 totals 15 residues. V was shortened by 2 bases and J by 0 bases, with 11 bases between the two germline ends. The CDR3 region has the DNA TGCGCCAGCAGCTTACGGGAGGAGTTGAACACTGAAGCTTTCTTT. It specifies CASSLREELNTEAFF.

CDR3 in amino acids: CASSGDRYYGYTF. The CDR3 coding sequence is TGTGCCAGCAGCGGGGACAGGTATTATGGCTACACCTTC. The chain has TRBV5-6 and TRBJ1-2; 8 positions match TRBD1. The germline V gene has CDR1 SGHDT and CDR2 YYEEEE. The CDR3 length is 13 residues. V trimming: 4 bases; J trimming: 5 bases; junction bases outside the gene matches: 4.

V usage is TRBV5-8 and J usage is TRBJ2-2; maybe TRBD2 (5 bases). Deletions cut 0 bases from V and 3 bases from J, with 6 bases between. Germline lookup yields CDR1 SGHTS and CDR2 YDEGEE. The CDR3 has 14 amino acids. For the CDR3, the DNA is TGTGCCAGCAGCTTGGGGGAGTACACCGGGGAGCTGTTTTTT. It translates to CASSLGEYTGELFF.

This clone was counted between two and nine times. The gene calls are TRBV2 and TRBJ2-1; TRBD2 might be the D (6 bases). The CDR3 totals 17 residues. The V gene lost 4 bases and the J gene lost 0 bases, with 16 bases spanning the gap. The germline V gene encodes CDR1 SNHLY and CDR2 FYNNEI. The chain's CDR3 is CASSARLVPSSYNEQFF. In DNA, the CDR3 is TGTGCCAGCAGTGCCCGACTAGTCCCGAGCTCCTACAATGAGCAGTTCTTC.

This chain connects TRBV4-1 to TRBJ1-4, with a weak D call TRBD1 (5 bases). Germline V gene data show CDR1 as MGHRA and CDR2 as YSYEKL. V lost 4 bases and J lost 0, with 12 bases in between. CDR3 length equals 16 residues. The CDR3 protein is CASSRQGDTTNEKLFF. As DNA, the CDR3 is TGCGCCAGCAGCCGGCAGGGTGACACAACTAATGAAAAACTGTTTTTT.

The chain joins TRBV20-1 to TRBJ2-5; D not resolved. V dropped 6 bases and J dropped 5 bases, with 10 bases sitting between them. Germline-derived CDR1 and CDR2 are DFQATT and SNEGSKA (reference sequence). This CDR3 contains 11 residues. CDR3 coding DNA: TGCAGTGCCCTGGCGGTGGAGACCCAGTACTTC. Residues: CSALAVETQYF.

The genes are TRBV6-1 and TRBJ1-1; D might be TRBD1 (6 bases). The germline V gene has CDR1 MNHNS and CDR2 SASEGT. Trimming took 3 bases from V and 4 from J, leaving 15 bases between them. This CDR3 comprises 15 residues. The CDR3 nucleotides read TGTGCCAGCAGTGAGACGACAGGCGGCGTCACTGAAGCTTTCTTT. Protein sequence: CASSETTGGVTEAFF.

The CDR3 region is CASSLLGSGVYNEQFF. CDR3 coding DNA: TGTGCCAGCAGTTTATTAGGCAGCGGGGTGTACAATGAGCAGTTCTTC. This chain joins TRBV27 and TRBJ2-1, with 7 bases identical to TRBD2. Germline V gives CDR1 MNHEY, CDR2 SMNVEV (reference sequence). After removal of 1 base from V and 4 bases from J, the junction contained 7 bases not matched to a gene. This CDR3 is 16 amino acids long.

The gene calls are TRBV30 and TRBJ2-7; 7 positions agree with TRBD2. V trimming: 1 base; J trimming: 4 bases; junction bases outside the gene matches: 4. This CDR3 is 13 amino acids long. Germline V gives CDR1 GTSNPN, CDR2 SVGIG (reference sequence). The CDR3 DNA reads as TGTGCCTGGAGTGGAAGCGGGATATACGAGCAGTACTTC. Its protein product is CAWSGSGIYEQYF.

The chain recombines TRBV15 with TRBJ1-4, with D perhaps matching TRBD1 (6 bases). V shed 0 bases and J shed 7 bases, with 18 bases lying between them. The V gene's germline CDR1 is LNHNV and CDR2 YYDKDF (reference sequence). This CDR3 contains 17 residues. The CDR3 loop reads CATSRDTAGAVVEKLFF. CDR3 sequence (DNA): TGTGCCACCAGCAGAGATACCGCAGGGGCGGTAGTTGAAAAACTGTTTTTT.

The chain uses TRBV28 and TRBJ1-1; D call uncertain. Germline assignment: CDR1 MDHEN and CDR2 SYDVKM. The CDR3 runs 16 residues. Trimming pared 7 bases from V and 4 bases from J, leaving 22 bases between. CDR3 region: CASIPSAGLGRTEAFF. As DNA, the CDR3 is TGTGCCAGCATCCCCTCGGCCGGCCTGGGCCGCACTGAAGCTTTCTTT.